This TCR beta chain was recorded in a study of CD8+ T cells in alopecia areata. Findings and caveats of the study: Under tofacitinib, fewer expanded CD8+ clones appeared among the top 100 scalp clones.

Germline CDR1 reads SGHRS; CDR2 reads YFSETQ. The germline V and J ends were trimmed by 5 bases and 2 bases, with 4 bases remaining between them. The CDR3 covers 11 residues. Treatment specified: oral pan-JAK inhibitor, 5-10 mg twice daily. Patients with alopecia areata provided lesional scalp punch biopsies as well as peripheral blood. Notes on this clone: Antigen specificity is unknown.

RNA extraction was followed by reverse transcription into cDNA, which acted as the sequencing template. Here immunoSEQ multiplex PCR was the method, and the copy in TCRdb shows in-frame clones only, minus some. The data contain several thousand clones, 55% to 65% of them singletons. Source: skin, taken between weeks 30 and 35, from a patient treated with tofacitinib. This chain links TRBV5-1 with TRBJ2-5; D remains ambiguous. This receptor was taken from a human donor with alopecia areata. In DNA, the CDR3 is TGCGCCAGCAGGCCTCAAGAGACCCAGTACTTC. It encodes CASRPQETQYF.